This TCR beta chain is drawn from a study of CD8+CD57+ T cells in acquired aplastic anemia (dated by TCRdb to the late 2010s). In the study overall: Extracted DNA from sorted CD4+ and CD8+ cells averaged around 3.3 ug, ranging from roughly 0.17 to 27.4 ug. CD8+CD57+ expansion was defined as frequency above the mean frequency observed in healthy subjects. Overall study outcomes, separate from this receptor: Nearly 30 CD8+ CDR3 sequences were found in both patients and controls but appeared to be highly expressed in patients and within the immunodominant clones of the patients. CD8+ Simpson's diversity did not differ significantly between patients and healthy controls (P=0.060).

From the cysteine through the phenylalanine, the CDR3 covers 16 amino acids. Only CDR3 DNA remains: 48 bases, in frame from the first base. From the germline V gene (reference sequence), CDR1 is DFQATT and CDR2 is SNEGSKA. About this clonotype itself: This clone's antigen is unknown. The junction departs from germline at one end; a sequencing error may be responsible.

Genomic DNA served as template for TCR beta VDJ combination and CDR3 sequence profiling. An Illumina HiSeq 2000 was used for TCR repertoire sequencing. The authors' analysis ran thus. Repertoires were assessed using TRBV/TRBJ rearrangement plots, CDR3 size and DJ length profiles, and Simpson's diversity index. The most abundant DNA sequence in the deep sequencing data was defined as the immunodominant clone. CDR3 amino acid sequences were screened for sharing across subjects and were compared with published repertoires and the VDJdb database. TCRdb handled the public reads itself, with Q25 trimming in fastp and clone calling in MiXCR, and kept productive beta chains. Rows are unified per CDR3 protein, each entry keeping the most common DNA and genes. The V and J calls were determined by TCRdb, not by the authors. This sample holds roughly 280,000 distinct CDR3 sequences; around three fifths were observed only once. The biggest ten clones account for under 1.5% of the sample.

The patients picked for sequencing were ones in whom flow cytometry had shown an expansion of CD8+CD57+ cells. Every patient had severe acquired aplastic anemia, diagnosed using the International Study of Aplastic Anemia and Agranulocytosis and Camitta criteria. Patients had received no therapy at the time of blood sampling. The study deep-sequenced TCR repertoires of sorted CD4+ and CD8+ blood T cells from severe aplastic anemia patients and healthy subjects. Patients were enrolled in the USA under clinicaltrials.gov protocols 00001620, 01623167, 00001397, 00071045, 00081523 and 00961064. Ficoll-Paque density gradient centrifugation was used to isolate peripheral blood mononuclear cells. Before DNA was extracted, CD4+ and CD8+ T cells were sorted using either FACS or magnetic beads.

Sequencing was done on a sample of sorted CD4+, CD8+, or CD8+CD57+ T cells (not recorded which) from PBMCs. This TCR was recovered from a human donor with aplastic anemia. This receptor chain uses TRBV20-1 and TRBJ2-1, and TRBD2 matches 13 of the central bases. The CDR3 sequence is CSARALGLAGVNEQLF. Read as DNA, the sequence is TGCAGTGCTAGAGCCCTAGGACTAGCGGGAGTCAATGAGCAGTTATTC.